Following are 25 T cell receptor beta chains from one sample sequenced in a study of T cell responses to AZD1222 COVID-19 vaccine. Some clones are missing from TCRdb's copy, which holds only in-frame ones; the method was immunoSEQ multiplex PCR. The sample lists a few hundred thousand clones, roughly 93% occurring once. The sample in question was peripheral blood, obtained on day 0 of AZD1222 vaccination. These receptors originate from an adult in good health.

This clone was counted only a few times. V usage is TRBV5-1 and J usage is TRBJ1-2; no firm D call. This CDR3 is 14 amino acids long. V lost 4 bases and J lost 0, with 10 bases in between. CDR1 is SGHRS and CDR2 is YFSETQ in the germline V gene. CDR3 residues: CASSPSGPNYGYTF. Written as DNA, the CDR3 is TGCGCCAGCAGCCCCTCTGGACCTAACTATGGCTACACCTTC.

As regards this clone: The sample carries other DNA sequences with the same CDR3. The gene calls are TRBV2 and TRBJ2-7; 7 nucleotides match TRBD2. The CDR3 loop spans 11 amino acids. Germline V gene lookup returns CDR1 SNHLY and CDR2 FYNNEI. Trimming at V came to 4 bases and at J to 7 bases, leaving 1 base not matched to a gene. CDR3 residues: CASSVGGEQYF. The CDR3 DNA sequence: TGTGCCAGCAGTGTGGGGGGGGAGCAGTACTTC.

This chain joins TRBV29-1 and TRBJ1-5, with D perhaps TRBD1 (5 bases). CDR3 length: 13 residues. Per germline, CDR1 SQVTM and CDR2 ANQGSEA. Trimming pared 3 bases from V and 6 bases from J, leaving 12 bases between. Here the CDR3 DNA reads TGCAGCGTTGAGACCAGGGTGGGTCAGCCCCAGCATTTT. Its protein product is CSVETRVGQPQHF.

J is TRBJ2-5 and V is TRBV5-6; D not resolved. V dropped 4 bases and J dropped 5 bases, with 15 bases sitting between them. Germline CDR1 reads SGHDT; CDR2 reads YYEEEE. The CDR3 is made up of 14 amino acids. The DNA for the CDR3 is TGTGCCAGCAGCGGGGTTCGGCTAGTGGAGACCCAGTACTTC. Amino acids: CASSGVRLVETQYF.

This sequence joins TRBV19 and TRBJ2-7, with D unclear. The V and J ends lost 3 bases and 5 bases respectively, with 14 bases between them. The CDR3 has 14 residues. The germline gives CDR1 LNHDA, CDR2 SQIVND (reference sequence). CDR3 nucleotides: TGTGCCAGTAGTATGGGTAAGGGTACTCACGAGCAGTACTTC. Amino acid sequence: CASSMGKGTHEQYF.

A single count supports this clone. This chain joins TRBV6-6 and TRBJ1-5; no clear D. The germline V gene has CDR1 MNHNY and CDR2 SVGAGI (reference sequence). The CDR3 contains 13 residues. V lost 7 bases to trimming and J lost 7 bases, with 14 bases between them. Here the CDR3 DNA reads TGTGCCAGCACCAGGTACGACGGACAGCCCCAGCATTTT. Residues: CASTRYDGQPQHF.

The J gene is TRBJ1-2, the V gene TRBV4-1, with D perhaps TRBD1 (6 bases). The V and J ends lost 7 bases and 1 base respectively, with 13 bases between them. The germline CDR1 and CDR2 sequences are MGHRA and YSYEKL. The CDR3 spans 14 residues. The CDR3 here is CASKRDTINYGYTF. The CDR3, as DNA: TGCGCCAGCAAGCGGGACACAATTAACTATGGCTACACCTTC.

This chain links TRBV13 with TRBJ2-7, with D hard to call. Trimming pared 5 bases from V and 1 base from J, leaving 15 bases between. Germline CDR1 PRHDT, CDR2 FYEKMQ (reference sequence). The CDR3 totals 15 residues. The CDR3 region is CASSHDKDGSYEQYF. The DNA for the CDR3 is TGTGCCAGCAGCCATGATAAGGACGGTTCCTACGAGCAGTACTTC.

The chain carries TRBV4-1 and TRBJ2-1; TRBD2 aligns across 12 bases. The CDR3 runs to 18 residues. The V segment lost 0 bases and the J segment 9 bases; nucleotides outside the gene matches: 12. The germline V gene has CDR1 MGHRA and CDR2 YSYEKL. The CDR3: CASSQDPFPGLAGLEQFF. The CDR3 DNA follows: TGCGCCAGCAGCCAAGATCCTTTCCCGGGACTAGCGGGTCTTGAGCAGTTCTTC.

The chain links TRBV28 to TRBJ1-2; 8 nucleotides align to TRBD1. The ends lost 1 base at V and 7 bases at J; junction bases unmatched: 11. Germline assignment: CDR1 MDHEN and CDR2 SYDVKM. The CDR3 covers 16 residues. This CDR3 reads CASSLYPSQGAGGYTF. CDR3 nucleotides: TGTGCCAGCAGTTTATATCCCAGCCAGGGGGCCGGTGGCTACACCTTC.

The chain couples TRBV7-9 to TRBJ2-2, with unresolved D. The CDR3 contains 14 residues. Trimming removed 7 bases from V and 5 bases from J, with 14 bases in between. Germline V gene data show CDR1 as SEHNR and CDR2 as FQNEAQ (reference sequence). This CDR3 is CASNPTSRTGELFF. CDR3 sequence (DNA): TGTGCCAGCAACCCTACCTCTAGGACCGGGGAGCTGTTTTTT.

The CDR3 DNA sequence: TGTGCCAGCTCCCCCACACGGGGCACCAAAAACATTCAGTACTTC. Translated: CASSPTRGTKNIQYF. V usage is TRBV18 and J usage is TRBJ2-4; D may correspond to TRBD1 or TRBD2 (5 bases each). The CDR3 loop spans 15 amino acids. V was shortened by 6 bases and J by 2 bases, with 14 bases between the two germline ends. Germline V lookup: CDR1 KGHSH, CDR2 LQKENI.

J is TRBJ2-1 and V is TRBV6-2 or TRBV6-3, with D possibly called TRBD1 or TRBD2 (5 bases each). The CDR3 spans 17 residues. Germline V CDR1 and CDR2: MNHEY, SVGEGT. V lost 0 bases and J 10 bases, leaving 22 bases between the germline ends. CDR3 sequence (DNA): TGTGCCAGCAGTTACTCCCCACCAGGGCCCGGGACGGAAGAGCAGTTCTTC. It specifies CASSYSPPGPGTEEQFF.

The CDR3 region has the DNA TGTGCCAGCAGCCAACCGGGCGCCTACGAGCAGTACTTC. Amino acids: CASSQPGAYEQYF. This chain links TRBV4-2 with TRBJ2-7, with no clear D. The V end was cut by 2 bases, the J end by 2 bases, with 7 bases between. The CDR3 extends over 13 amino acids. Germline CDR1 and CDR2: LGHNA and YNFKEQ.

V usage is TRBV27 and J usage is TRBJ1-4; 10 positions agree with TRBD1. Germline loops: CDR1 MNHEY, CDR2 SMNVEV (reference sequence). The CDR3 extends over 17 amino acids. Trimming removed 2 bases from V and 5 bases from J; junction bases left unmatched: 8. CDR3: CASSLGRQGAENEKLFF. DNA of the CDR3: TGTGCCAGCAGTTTAGGCCGACAGGGGGCAGAGAATGAAAAACTGTTTTTT.

The chain uses TRBV28 and TRBJ1-1; perhaps TRBD1 as D (6 bases). Trimming left V 10 bases short and J 5 bases short, with 11 bases between. Germline assignment: CDR1 MDHEN and CDR2 SYDVKM. This CDR3 is 11 amino acids long. The CDR3 protein is CAIKGGTEAFF. The DNA of the CDR3 is TGTGCCATCAAGGGGGGGACTGAAGCTTTCTTT.

J is TRBJ2-1 and V is TRBV23-1; unclear D gene. TRBV23-1 is an ORF, and what it does is uncertain. V lost 4 bases, J lost 5 bases, and 9 bases lay in between. This CDR3 is 13 amino acids long. For the CDR3, the DNA is TGCGCCAGCAGTCCCGACAACCACAATGAGCAGTTCTTC. This gives the protein CASSPDNHNEQFF.

The count of this clone is one. The V call is TRBV18, the J call TRBJ1-3, with unresolved D. V was clipped by 1 base and J by 3 bases, with 7 bases between them. CDR1 is KGHSH and CDR2 is LQKENI in the germline V gene. The CDR3 is made up of 14 amino acids. The CDR3 protein is CASSPRDFGNTIYF. The CDR3 DNA reads TGTGCCAGCTCACCACGCGATTTTGGAAACACCATATATTTT.

The J gene is TRBJ2-1, the V gene TRBV7-2; D is unclear. Germline V gives CDR1 SGHTA, CDR2 FQGNSA. With 3 bases removed from V and 9 bases from J, the gap between germline ends came to 12 bases. The CDR3 consists of 13 residues. For the CDR3, the DNA is TGTGCCAGCAGCTTCGGACCCTCGCTTGAGCAGTTCTTC. Its protein product is CASSFGPSLEQFF.

The chain carries TRBV30 and TRBJ1-4; possibly TRBD1 for D (5 bases). Germline CDR1 GTSNPN, CDR2 SVGIG (reference sequence). The CDR3 length is 14 residues. Deletions cut 3 bases from V and 5 bases from J, with 13 bases between. CDR3 region: CAWSLWGPNEKLFF. Written as DNA, the CDR3 is TGTGCCTGGAGCCTCTGGGGACCGAATGAAAAACTGTTTTTT.

This chain joins TRBV2 and TRBJ1-5; D not resolved. The CDR3 sequence is 13 residues long. Trimming took off 8 bases at V and 1 base at J, with 9 bases between the two ends. CDR1 SNHLY and CDR2 FYNNEI come from the germline V gene. The chain's CDR3 is CASRGRSNQPQHF. CDR3 nucleotides: TGTGCCAGCCGGGGTAGGAGCAATCAGCCCCAGCATTTT.

V is TRBV2 and J is TRBJ1-6, with 8 bases identical to TRBD1. This CDR3 is 15 amino acids long. J gave up 1 base and V 6 bases, and 2 bases lay outside the gene matches. Germline lookup yields CDR1 SNHLY and CDR2 FYNNEI. The DNA for the CDR3 is TGTGCCAGCAGGACAGGGGTTTCCTATAATTCACCCCTCCACTTT. Translation gives CASRTGVSYNSPLHF. Full variable domain (rest looked up from reference TRBV2 and TRBJ1-6): EPEVTQTPSHQVTQMGQEVILRCVPISNHLYFYWYRQILGQKVEFLVSFYNNEISEKSEIFDDQFSVERPDGSNFTLKIRSTKLEDSAMYFCASRTGVSYNSPLHFGNGTRLTVT.

This chain uses TRBV5-1 with TRBJ2-7, with a tentative D call TRBD2 (5 bases). This CDR3 has 18 residues. CDR1 is SGHRS and CDR2 is YFSETQ in the germline V gene. V was trimmed by 2 bases and J by 3 bases, leaving 24 bases between them. In DNA form, the CDR3 reads TGCGCCAGCAGCTTACAAGCGGAAGTGGGCCGAGGTGACTACGAGCAGTACTTC. This sequence encodes CASSLQAEVGRGDYEQYF.

In this sample, this clone turned up once. This chain connects TRBV29-1 to TRBJ1-4, with D perhaps TRBD1 (5 bases). The V end lost 7 bases, the J end lost 5 bases, and 17 bases lay between the germline ends. CDR3 size: 14 residues. The germline CDR1 and CDR2 sequences are SQVTM and ANQGSEA. The CDR3 is CSARSGAWNEKLFF. The CDR3 DNA is TGCAGCGCTAGGTCTGGGGCCTGGAATGAAAAACTGTTTTTT.

The gene calls are TRBV29-1 and TRBJ1-3; 7 bases line up with TRBD1. After removal of 7 bases from V and 0 bases from J, the junction contained 6 bases not matched to a gene. CDR3 length: 14 amino acids. The germline gives CDR1 SQVTM, CDR2 ANQGSEA. As DNA, the CDR3 is TGCAGCGCTGAGACAGGGAGCTCTGGAAACACCATATATTTT. Residues: CSAETGSSGNTIYF.